Included here is one T cell receptor (beta chain) sequence, with context. This sample was taken from a study of T cells in tuberculosis. Background on the study: The T cells targeted glucose monomycolate, a mycobacterial lipid, via CD1B.

Profiling relied on immunoSEQ multiplex PCR, and the TCRdb table lists in-frame clones only, not all of them. The sample contains some 22,000 clones, around 97% of which appear only once. Germline-derived CDR1 and CDR2 are MNHEY and SMNVEV (reference sequence). The CDR3 length is 14 residues. Losses at the gene ends were 5 bases for V and 4 bases for J; bases not matched to a gene: 8. The TCR sequence derives from a donor aged 10-29 years with latent tuberculosis or without tuberculosis infection. V gene TRBV27 combines with J gene TRBJ2-7; 7 bases are a match to TRBD1. Material for sequencing was PBMCs. CDR3: CASSIKGTDYEQYF. The CDR3 nucleotides read TGTGCCAGCAGTATTAAAGGGACAGATTACGAGCAGTACTTC.